This T cell receptor (beta chain) was sequenced during a study of cytomegalovirus exposure and HLA in healthy donors. Regarding the study as a whole: A cluster of highly shared sequence variants was likely a sequencing artifact.

The CDR3 consists of 15 residues. J lost 2 bases, V lost 2 bases, and 6 bases had no gene match. Germline assignment: CDR1 SGHTS and CDR2 YDEGEE. Remarks on this clone: No antigen is known for it.

The PCR ran on 60 Vbeta and 13 Jbeta primers. TCRdb's table, derived via immunoSEQ multiplex PCR, lists solely in-frame clones and lacks some. The table has under 200,000 clones, roughly 88% seen once. Sequenced input: PBMCs. This TCR derives from a man aged 18 to 29 in good health and CMV-seropositive. The V call is TRBV5-8, the J call TRBJ1-2, with 7 bases aligning to TRBD1. The CDR3 loop is CASSFDRDQNYGYTF. CDR3 DNA sequence: TGTGCCAGCAGCTTTGACAGGGATCAAAACTATGGCTACACCTTC.